This TCR beta chain was found in a study of cytomegalovirus exposure and HLA in healthy donors. Study-wide findings and caveats: The investigators catalogued 150 to 200 TCR beta chains as cytomegalovirus-associated.

The CDR3 runs to 15 residues. Per germline, CDR1 MNHNS and CDR2 SASEGT. V dropped 3 bases and J dropped 1 base, with 9 bases sitting between them. With respect to this clone: The antigen is unknown.

TCRdb's table, derived via immunoSEQ multiplex PCR, lists solely in-frame clones and lacks some. Of about 160,000 clones listed, around 82% are singletons. The sequenced sample was PBMCs. J is TRBJ1-4 and V is TRBV6-1; D not certain. The source of this sequence is a young man in good health and CMV-seropositive. The CDR3 region is CASSETRGTNEKLFF. The CDR3 nucleotides are TGTGCCAGCAGTGAGACACGGGGAACTAATGAAAAACTGTTTTTT.